These T cell receptor beta chains were read from a single sample in a study of blood T cell repertoires in COVID-19. The table came from immunoSEQ multiplex PCR; TCRdb's copy has only in-frame clones and leaves some out. The table includes about 34,000 clones, over 60% detected once. Sequencing used peripheral blood. These receptors were taken from a human donor in a cohort sampled during active COVID-19. The CDR3 runs from the conserved cysteine through the conserved F or W. A D gene is named only where the DNA matches it firmly. Size tells how often a clone was seen (once, few, many) or the class of an expanded clone, and some rows leave it out.

cdr3_aa | cdr3_nt | j_call | v_call | clone_size | d_call
CASSPRVGGRVETQYF | TGTGCCAGCAGCCCCCGAGTAGGGGGGAGGGTGGAGACCCAGTACTTC | TRBJ2-5 | TRBV11-2 | NA | NA
CASSYGDRGQPQHF | TGTGCCAGCAGCTACGGGGACAGGGGCCAGCCCCAGCATTTT | TRBJ1-5 | TRBV7-2 | NA | TRBD1
CASSLYRAGGSVRNTIYF | TGTGCCAGCAGCTTGTACCGGGCAGGGGGCTCTGTAAGGAACACCATATATTTT | TRBJ1-3 | TRBV5-6 | NA | TRBD1
CASSLGGLGGIWETQYF | TGTGCCAGCAGCCTCGGAGGTTTGGGGGGGATTTGGGAGACCCAGTACTTC | TRBJ2-5 | TRBV4-2 | NA | TRBD2
CASSRTGQETQYF | TGTGCCAGTAGTCGGACAGGGCAAGAGACCCAGTACTTC | TRBJ2-5 | TRBV19 | NA | TRBD1
CASSISVYGYTF | TGTGCCAGTAGTATTTCAGTCTATGGCTACACCTTC | TRBJ1-2 | TRBV19 | medium-sized | NA
CASSLILEDYEQYF | TGTGCCAGCAGTTTAATACTAGAAGACTACGAGCAGTACTTC | TRBJ2-7 | TRBV28 | NA | NA
CASSFRTGALFSTDTQYF | TGTGCCAGCAGCTTTCGGACAGGGGCCCTCTTTTCGACAGATACGCAGTATTTT | TRBJ2-3 | TRBV5-8 | NA | TRBD1
CASSLRPRGEQYF | TGTGCCAGCAGCTTACGGCCCAGGGGCGAGCAGTACTTC | TRBJ2-7 | TRBV7-3 | NA | NA
CASSPPAGTALYEQYF | TGCGCCAGCAGCCCCCCTGCAGGGACAGCGCTCTACGAGCAGTACTTC | TRBJ2-7 | TRBV5-1 | NA | TRBD1
CASSQEGRAWETQYF | TGCGCCAGCAGCCAAGAGGGCAGGGCTTGGGAGACCCAGTACTTC | TRBJ2-5 | TRBV4-3 | NA | NA
CASSRGQLDGYTF | TGTGCCAGCTCACGGGGACAGCTAGATGGCTACACCTTC | TRBJ1-2 | TRBV18 | NA | TRBD1
CASSLRAPLGRGYEQFF | TGTGCCAGCAGTTTAAGGGCCCCCCTCGGGAGGGGATATGAGCAGTTCTTC | TRBJ2-1 | TRBV28 | NA | TRBD2
CASSLTMSGYNEQFF | TGCGCCAGCAGCTTGACAATGAGCGGCTACAATGAGCAGTTCTTC | TRBJ2-1 | TRBV5-1 | NA | NA
CASSLVAEKLFF | TGTGCCAGCAGCTTAGTGGCTGAAAAACTGTTTTTT | TRBJ1-4 | TRBV7-9 | NA | NA
CASSIFRRAHEQYF | TGTGCCAGTAGTATTTTTCGGCGGGCCCACGAGCAGTACTTC | TRBJ2-7 | TRBV19 | NA | NA
CASSLQGSSKNIQYF | TGTGCCAGCAGCTTACAGGGGTCGTCCAAAAACATTCAGTACTTC | TRBJ2-4 | TRBV7-9 | NA | NA
CASSDGLAAPYNEQFF | TGTGCCAGCAGTGACGGGCTAGCGGCGCCCTACAATGAGCAGTTCTTC | TRBJ2-1 | TRBV6-4 | NA | TRBD2
CASSPSAGTGSHYSNQPQHF | TGTGCCAGCAGTCCCTCAGCCGGGACAGGGTCACATTATAGCAATCAGCCCCAGCATTTT | TRBJ1-5 | TRBV28 | NA | TRBD1
CAIGRGSEQFF | TGCGCCATCGGAAGGGGGAGTGAGCAGTTCTTC | TRBJ2-1 | TRBV10-2 | NA | NA
CASSQVAGQETQYF | TGTGCCAGCAGCCAAGTCGCGGGCCAAGAGACCCAGTACTTC | TRBJ2-5 | TRBV14 | NA | NA
CATSELGGSGNTIYF | TGTGCCACCAGTGAGTTAGGAGGGTCTGGAAACACCATATATTTT | TRBJ1-3 | TRBV24-1 | NA | NA
CASSIDRGYNEQFF | TGTGCCAGTAGTATAGATCGGGGTTACAATGAGCAGTTCTTC | TRBJ2-1 | TRBV19 | NA | NA
CASSTQPPTGINF | TGCGCCAGCAGCACCCAGCCCCCGACAGGGATCAACTTC | TRBJ2-5 | TRBV5-1 | few | TRBD1
CATGRGTGSNQPQHF | TGTGCCACCGGGCGGGGCACGGGTAGCAATCAGCCCCAGCATTTT | TRBJ1-5 | TRBV15 | NA | NA
CASSGSQKTDGYGYTF | TGTGCCAGCAGCGGCTCGCAAAAGACAGATGGCTATGGCTACACCTTC | TRBJ1-2 | TRBV9 | NA | NA
CASSQASTGFSGANVLTF | TGCGCCAGCAGCCAAGCCTCCACAGGATTCTCTGGGGCCAACGTCCTGACTTTC | TRBJ2-6 | TRBV4-3 | NA | NA
CASRGRSRTGITEAFF | TGTGCCAGTAGGGGTCGTTCGAGGACAGGGATTACTGAAGCTTTCTTT | TRBJ1-1 | TRBV19 | few | TRBD1
CASSRQGTYGYTF | TGTGCCAGTAGTAGACAGGGAACCTATGGCTACACCTTC | TRBJ1-2 | TRBV19 | few | TRBD1
CASSYSTESSYNSPLHF | TGTGCCAGCAGTTATTCGACAGAAAGCTCCTATAATTCACCCCTCCACTTT | TRBJ1-6 | TRBV6-2/TRBV6-3 | NA | NA
CASRTGGSNQPQHF | TGTGCCAGCAGAACGGGGGGTAGCAATCAGCCCCAGCATTTT | TRBJ1-5 | TRBV6-5 | NA | NA
CASSPTRNTEAFF | TGTGCCAGCTCACCAACTAGGAACACTGAAGCTTTCTTT | TRBJ1-1 | TRBV18 | NA | NA
CATSREVGGGLTGELFF | TGTGCCACCAGCAGAGAGGTCGGCGGGGGGCTAACCGGGGAGCTGTTTTTT | TRBJ2-2 | TRBV15 | NA | TRBD2
CASSLNPSGFTDTQYF | TGTGCCAGCAGCCTCAACCCTAGCGGGTTCACAGATACGCAGTATTTT | TRBJ2-3 | TRBV7-2 | NA | TRBD2
CASSLGIDRGRGYTF | TGTGCCAGCAGCTTGGGGATAGACAGGGGTAGAGGCTACACCTTC | TRBJ1-2 | TRBV5-4 | NA | TRBD1
CASTSGRAYEQYF | TGTGCCTCGACTAGCGGGAGGGCCTACGAGCAGTACTTC | TRBJ2-7 | TRBV7-6 | NA | TRBD2
CASSVQGVTDTQYF | TGTGCCAGCAGCGTACAGGGGGTCACAGATACGCAGTATTTT | TRBJ2-3 | TRBV9 | NA | TRBD1
CSPRWANEQFF | TGCAGCCCCCGCTGGGCAAATGAGCAGTTCTTC | TRBJ2-1 | TRBV29-1 | NA | NA
CAWSGRTGEYTF | TGTGCCTGGAGTGGACGGACAGGAGAATACACCTTC | TRBJ1-2 | TRBV30 | NA | TRBD1
CASSDSAGYGYTF | TGTGCCAGCAGTGATTCCGCCGGCTATGGCTACACCTTC | TRBJ1-2 | TRBV2 | NA | NA
CASSSQIRSYNEQFF | TGTGCCAGCAGTTCACAGATACGCTCCTACAATGAGCAGTTCTTC | TRBJ2-1 | TRBV28 | NA | NA
CASSYGRGSGNTIYF | TGTGCCAGCAGTTACGGTCGGGGCTCTGGAAACACCATATATTTT | TRBJ1-3 | TRBV6-5 | NA | NA
CASALAGGRKDTQYF | TGTGCCAGTGCACTAGCGGGGGGGCGGAAAGATACGCAGTATTTT | TRBJ2-3 | TRBV19 | few | TRBD2
CASSLMGHNDEQYF | TGTGCCAGCAGCTTGATGGGACATAATGACGAGCAGTACTTC | TRBJ2-7 | TRBV11-2 | few | NA
CASSLNVQEQAFF | TGCGCCAGCAGCTTGAACGTCCAAGAGCAAGCTTTCTTT | TRBJ1-1 | TRBV5-1 | NA | NA
CASSLTGQGWRGSPLHF | TGTGCCAGCAGCTTAACCGGACAGGGATGGCGAGGTTCACCCCTCCACTTT | TRBJ1-6 | TRBV7-9 | NA | TRBD1
CASSFTSGTDTQYF | TGTGCCAGCAGCTTTACTAGCGGCACAGATACGCAGTATTTT | TRBJ2-3 | TRBV5-4 | few | TRBD2
CASSVGGYGETQYF | TGTGCCAGCAGCGTGGGAGGGTATGGGGAGACCCAGTACTTC | TRBJ2-5 | TRBV28 | NA | TRBD2
CAIGAGSAEYEQYF | TGTGCCATCGGAGCCGGGTCCGCGGAATACGAGCAGTACTTC | TRBJ2-7 | TRBV10-3 | once | NA
CASSLSGDYEQYF | TGCGCCAGCAGCCTGTCGGGGGACTACGAGCAGTACTTC | TRBJ2-7 | TRBV5-1 | once | NA
CASSARGSSYEQYF | TGTGCCAGCAGTGCCAGGGGGTCCTCCTACGAGCAGTACTTC | TRBJ2-7 | TRBV2 | NA | TRBD1
CASTRSLSYEQYF | TGTGCCAGCACGAGGAGCCTCTCCTACGAGCAGTACTTC | TRBJ2-7 | TRBV2 | NA | NA
CASSPTRTGESSYEQYF | TGTGCCAGCAGTCCGACTCGGACGGGAGAGAGCTCCTACGAGCAGTACTTC | TRBJ2-7 | TRBV6-6 | once | NA
CASTFRAGPDSNQPQHF | TGTGCCAGTACCTTTCGAGCGGGCCCCGATAGCAATCAGCCCCAGCATTTT | TRBJ1-5 | TRBV19 | NA | NA
CASSPPGGGALKTQYF | TGTGCCAGCAGCCCCCCTGGCGGGGGGGCATTAAAGACCCAGTACTTC | TRBJ2-5 | TRBV3-1/TRBV3-2 | few | TRBD2